This entry lists 18 T cell receptor beta chains sequenced from one sample in a study of T cells expressing NK-cell markers. TCRdb reworked the 5' RACE reads into one entry per CDR3 protein, no DNA. Its table lists hundreds of thousands of distinct CDR3 sequences. Sequenced material: blood T cells: a sorted CD56 or NKG2C T cell subset, CD4+ or CD8+ T cells, or bulk PBMC T cells (not recorded which). These TCRs come from a man aged 18 to 29 in good health.

This chain uses TRBV7-2 with TRBJ2-5; TCRdb reports TRBD2, a call that lacks DNA to check it against. The CDR3 has 16 amino acids. The germline gives CDR1 SGHTA, CDR2 FQGNSA. CDR3 sequence: CASSPRGSESQETQYF.

The rearrangement joins TRBV15 to TRBJ2-3; TCRdb indicates TRBD2, and absent DNA this call remains unverified. CDR1 and CDR2 (germline): LNHNV, YYDKDF (reference sequence). There are 17 residues in the CDR3. The CDR3 reads CATGGGLAGGLTDTQYF. Complete variable domain (other parts from reference TRBV15 and TRBJ2-3): DAMVIQNPRYQVTQFGKPVTLSCSQTLNHNVMYWYQQKSSQAPKLLFHYYDKDFNNEADTPDNFQSRRPNTSFCFLDIRSPGLGDTAMYLCATGGGLAGGLTDTQYFGPGTRLTVL.

The chain joins TRBV20-1 to TRBJ2-1; TCRdb lists TRBD2, though no DNA is available to test this call. The CDR3 sequence is 14 residues long. Germline V gives CDR1 DFQATT, CDR2 SNEGSKA (reference sequence). CDR3 sequence reads: CSANRLAGRHEQFF.

This chain uses TRBV12-3 or TRBV12-4 with TRBJ2-3. The CDR3 covers 14 residues. CDR3 protein: CASSFLYHTDTQYF.

CDR3: CASSSLYADTQYF. The rearrangement links TRBV19 to TRBJ2-3. The length of the CDR3 is 13 residues. CDR1 and CDR2 from the germline V gene are LNHDA and SQIVND (reference sequence).

The chain combines TRBV20-1 with TRBJ1-1. The germline gives CDR1 DFQATT, CDR2 SNEGSKA (reference sequence). The CDR3 length is 15 residues. The CDR3 protein is CSARSPGIMNTEAFF.

The chain carries TRBV20-1 and TRBJ2-5; TCRdb's D call of TRBD2 is untestable without DNA. CDR1 DFQATT and CDR2 SNEGSKA come from the germline V gene (reference sequence). There are 16 residues in the CDR3. The CDR3 spells CSAREGLAGPQETQYF.

The V and J genes are TRBV4-1 and TRBJ2-2; the TCRdb call, TRBD2, lacks DNA for checking. The CDR3 is 15 amino acids. Germline lookup yields CDR1 MGHRA and CDR2 YSYEKL. CDR3 in amino acids: CASSLGLVYTGELFF.

This chain links TRBV7-7 with TRBJ2-1; TCRdb indicates TRBD1, and absent DNA this call remains unverified. Germline assignment: CDR1 SSHAT and CDR2 FNYEAQ (reference sequence). The CDR3 is made up of 16 amino acids. CDR3 sequence reads: CASSQNRGSSHNEQFF. The variable domain in full, with the rest retrieved from reference TRBV7-7 and TRBJ2-1, is GAGVSQSPRYKVTKRGQDVTLRCDPISSHATLYWYQQALGQGPEFLTYFNYEAQPDKSGLPSDRFSAERPEGSISTLTIQRTEQRDSAMYRCASSQNRGSSHNEQFFGPGTRLTVL.

The gene calls are TRBV5-1 and TRBJ2-7; TCRdb returns TRBD1, unconfirmable since there is no DNA. The germline V gene encodes CDR1 SGHRS and CDR2 YFSETQ. The CDR3 contains 16 residues. The CDR3 is CASSPVPGTGVDEQYF.

The chain is built from TRBV24-1 and TRBJ2-1. The CDR3 contains 15 residues. The germline V gene has CDR1 KGHDR and CDR2 SFDVKD. The CDR3 spells CATSDRASRGNEQFF.

The chain has TRBV12-3 or TRBV12-4 and TRBJ2-2; the D call of TRBD1 rests on TCRdb alone, since no DNA is present to check it. This CDR3 spans 14 amino acids. This chain's CDR3 is CASSLRQGTGELFF.

V gene TRBV30 combines with J gene TRBJ2-1. This CDR3 region has 11 residues. CDR1 and CDR2 (germline): GTSNPN, SVGIG (reference sequence). The CDR3 reads CAWSWFGEQFF.

The chain recombines TRBV7-8 with TRBJ2-6; TCRdb selects TRBD1, and the lack of DNA leaves this call unchecked. The CDR3 spans 17 residues. The germline V gene encodes CDR1 SGHVS and CDR2 FQNEAQ. Here the CDR3 reads CASSLSQGRAGANVLTF.

This rearrangement joins TRBV28 to TRBJ2-1; TCRdb calls TRBD2, which cannot be checked without DNA. The germline gives CDR1 MDHEN, CDR2 SYDVKM. The CDR3 sequence is 16 residues long. CDR3 protein: CASSRFGLAGVNEQFF.

This chain joins TRBV20-1 and TRBJ1-5. Germline V gene lookup returns CDR1 DFQATT and CDR2 SNEGSKA (reference sequence). This CDR3 has 14 residues. The CDR3 reads CSARGVGGGLPQHF.

This chain uses TRBV27 with TRBJ2-1; with no DNA, the TCRdb D assignment of TRBD2 cannot be verified. The CDR3 sequence is 18 residues long. The germline V gene has CDR1 MNHEY and CDR2 SMNVEV (reference sequence). The CDR3 spells CASSFGQPGLALYNEQFF.

The gene calls are TRBV11-3 and TRBJ2-2; TCRdb reports TRBD1, a call that lacks DNA to check it against. The CDR3 has 17 residues. Germline CDR1 SGHNT, CDR2 YENEEA. This chain's CDR3 is CASSFGGGHELAGELFF. The full variable domain, in which reference TRBV11-3 and TRBJ2-2 provide the parts outside the CDR3, is EAGVVQSPRYKIIEKKQPVAFWCNPISGHNTLYWYLQNLGQGPELLIRYENEEAVDDSQLPKDRFSAERLKGVDSTLKIQPAELGDSAVYLCASSFGGGHELAGELFFGEGSRLTVL.